This TCR beta chain was captured by sequencing in a study of T cell changes during pregnancy in multiple sclerosis. Profiled with immunoSEQ multiplex PCR; TCRdb holds only in-frame clones, not every one. The sample shows tens of thousands of clones, 90% of them seen only once. The CDR3 consists of 15 residues. The germline CDR1 and CDR2 sequences are MNHEY and SVGAGI. Trimming left V 0 bases short and J 3 bases short, with 11 bases between. The sample here was CD4+ T cells from peripheral blood mononuclear cells, taken in the second trimester of pregnancy. The sequence was obtained from a female donor with multiple sclerosis, enrolled in a pregnancy study. V gene TRBV6-5 combines with J gene TRBJ1-1, with D perhaps matching TRBD1 (5 bases). CDR3: CASSYSPAGYTEAFF. The CDR3 nucleotides read TGTGCCAGCAGTTACTCCCCCGCAGGGTACACTGAAGCTTTCTTT.